The table lists the clone carrying this TCR beta chain with a few counts. Antigen: not known. The sample originates from a study of T cells in Graves' hyperthyroidism and ophthalmopathy. General study results and limits: From stable hyperthyroidism, ophthalmopathy was separated by a 13 V-J model.

Amplification yielded TCR beta CDR3 regions, with RNA transcripts as the source. The TCR CDR3 was amplified in a first-round RT-PCR using the HTBI primer set. TCRdb reanalysed the multiplex PCR reads using MiXCR and keeps one entry per CDR3 protein. The data hold 490,000 or so distinct CDR3 sequences, with roughly 45% observed a single time. V lost 5 bases, J lost 2 bases, and 24 bases lay in between. This CDR3 comprises 18 residues. The germline gives CDR1 SGHDN, CDR2 FVKESK. The sample taken for sequencing was peripheral blood or thyroid tissue (not recorded which). This receptor was taken from an adult woman with Graves' disease, either hyperthyroidism or ophthalmopathy (not recorded which). This chain connects TRBV14 to TRBJ2-5, with D perhaps being TRBD1 or TRBD2 (8 bases each). CDR3 residues: CASSLFPGGGQEQETQYF. CDR3 bases: TGTGCCAGCAGCTTATTCCCGGGGGGGGGACAGGAGCAAGAGACCCAGTACTTC.